This entry lists 20 T cell receptor delta chains sequenced from one sample in a study of gamma-delta chains in newborns, infants, children. TCRdb re-called the reads using CATT. The sample holds 3,000 to 3,500 delta-chain clones, 1% to 1.5% seen once. Sequenced: blood. The receptor set was obtained from a child who was a newborn, infant or young child, either healthy, febrile or measles-vaccinated (not recorded which).

This clone has a handful of counts. Only one base separates this from a far larger clonotype, so it likely reflects a read error. Other DNA sequences within the sample encode an identical CDR3. In DNA, the CDR3 is TGTGCCTGTGACCCTCTTACTGGGGGATCGGATCCCGACACCGACAAACTCATCTTT. Its translation: CACDPLTGGSDPDTDKLIF. This chain links TRDV2 with TRDJ1; TRDD3 matches at 10 bases. The CDR3 has 19 amino acids. Per germline, CDR1 GEAIGNYY and CDR2 EKD.

Notes on this clone: This likely stems from a read error, as it lies one base from a far larger clone. Distinct nucleotide sequences in the sample also encode this CDR3. This chain connects TRDV2 to TRDJ3; the match to TRDD3 covers 13 bases. Germline CDR1 GEAIGNYY, CDR2 EKD. CDR3 length: 19 residues. The CDR3 nucleotides are TGTGCCTGTGACACCCTACTGGGGGATACGCGCTGGGATACCCGACAGATGTTTTTC. It specifies CACDTLLGDTRWDTRQMFF.

This clone appeared a few times. The protein TCRdb gives is from a much larger clone and does not agree with this DNA's translation at residue 7, likely a read error; the protein shown here comes from the DNA. The chain combines TRDV2 with TRDJ3; D gene uncertain. This CDR3 is built from 18 residues. The V end was cut by 0 bases, the J end by 0 bases, with 11 bases between. CDR1 GEAIGNYY and CDR2 EKD come from the germline V gene. DNA of the CDR3: TGTGCCTGTGACACCGGACACGCCCGCTCCTGGGACACCCGACAGATGTTTTTC. Translation: CACDTGHARSWDTRQMFF.

This clone rates as large. In the same sample, other DNA sequences code for this CDR3. This chain links TRDV2 with TRDJ2, with 9 bases lining up with TRDD3. The CDR3 is made up of 15 amino acids. Per the germline V gene, CDR1 is GEAIGNYY and CDR2 is EKD. Trimming removed 3 bases from V and 1 base from J; junction bases left unmatched: 2. Here the CDR3 DNA reads TGTGCCTGTGACCTACTGGGGGATTTGACAGCACAACTCTTCTTT. Translated: CACDLLGDLTAQLFF.

As to this clone: The TCRdb protein comes from a much larger clone and disagrees with this DNA's translation at residue 10, likely due to a read error; the protein given here is derived from the DNA. The chain is built from TRDV2 and TRDJ3; TRDD3 aligns across 11 bases. The CDR3 spans 18 residues. Germline V gives CDR1 GEAIGNYY, CDR2 EKD. Trimming cost V 3 bases and J 2 bases; bases outside gene matches: 5. The CDR3, as DNA: TGTGCCTGTGACGTACTGGGGGATAGCCCCTGGGACACCCGACAGATGTTTTTC. It translates to CACDVLGDSPWDTRQMFF.

Comments on this clone: This DNA's translation and the protein TCRdb lists, from a much larger clone, do not match at residue 11, likely due to a read error; the protein shown is translated from the DNA. V is TRDV2 and J is TRDJ3; 8 positions match TRDD3. Germline CDR1 GEAIGNYY, CDR2 EKD. V shed 0 bases and J 5 bases; nucleotides not matched to a gene: 8. The CDR3 covers 18 residues. The CDR3 bases are TGTGCCTGTGACACCTGGGGGATTCGCTACCGGGACACCCGACAGATGTTTTTC. Translated, it gives CACDTWGIRYRDTRQMFF.

This clone is judged medium-sized. Only one base separates this from a far larger clonotype, so it likely reflects a read error. This sample includes further DNA sequences coding for the same CDR3. The gene calls are TRDV2 and TRDJ3; 8 bases map to TRDD3. This CDR3 is built from 17 residues. Germline V CDR1 and CDR2: GEAIGNYY, EKD. With 1 base clipped from V and 0 bases from J, the junction kept 1 base outside the gene matches. For the CDR3, the DNA is TGTGCCTGTGACACTGGGGGATCCTCCTGGGACACCCGACAGATGTTTTTC. It specifies CACDTGGSSWDTRQMFF.

This clone was seen only a few times. TCRdb has a much larger clone's protein, which differs at residue 11 from the translation of this DNA, likely because of a read error; what is shown is the protein translated from the DNA. V and J are TRDV2 and TRDJ3; 11 bases line up with TRDD3. CDR3 length: 20 amino acids. Per germline, CDR1 GEAIGNYY and CDR2 EKD. V dropped 3 bases and J dropped 2; count of bases not matched to a gene: 11. CDR3 DNA sequence: TGTGCCTGTGACCCTCTCGTACTGGGGGATAGGCCCTGGGACACCCGACAGATGTTTTTC. Its translation: CACDPLVLGDRPWDTRQMFF.

Regarding this clone: This DNA's translation differs at residue 3 from TCRdb's protein, which comes from a much larger clone; a read error is likely, and the protein shown is translated from the DNA. This sequence joins TRDV2 and TRDJ3, with 8 bases matching TRDD3. Germline CDR1 reads GEAIGNYY; CDR2 reads EKD. This CDR3 comprises 18 residues. In DNA, the CDR3 is TGTGCCCGTGACAAAGTACTGGGGGGCTCCTGGGACACCCGACAGATGTTTTTC. As protein: CARDKVLGGSWDTRQMFF.

Turning to this clone: The protein that TCRdb holds for this DNA derives from a much larger clone and differs from the translated DNA at residue 15, which likely indicates a read error; the protein shown here is translated from the DNA. The DNA for the CDR3 is TGTGCCTGTGACACCGGATTTTACTCCTGGGACACCCGACAGACGTTTTTC. Its protein product is CACDTGFYSWDTRQTFF. The V and J genes are TRDV2 and TRDJ3; D possibly corresponds to TRDD3 (5 bases). Per the germline V gene, CDR1 is GEAIGNYY and CDR2 is EKD. The CDR3 is 17 amino acids.

In regard to this clone: A far larger clone is just one base off, so this is likely a read error. Other DNA sequences of this sample code for an identical CDR3. J is TRDJ2 and V is TRDV1; 7 bases match TRDD3. The CDR3 extends over 14 amino acids. Per germline, CDR1 TSWWSYY and CDR2 QGS. CDR3 residues: CALGEYWGTAQLFF. CDR3 DNA sequence: TGCGCTCTTGGGGAATACTGGGGGACAGCACAACTCTTCTTT.

This clone was seen only a few times. TCRdb lists the protein of a much larger clone for this DNA, which differs at residue 8, so this is likely a read error; the protein given here is translated from the DNA itself. The CDR3 reads CACDTWGAWDTRQMFF. The CDR3 nucleotides read TGTGCCTGTGACACCTGGGGGGCCTGGGACACCCGACAGATGTTTTTC. The rearrangement joins TRDV2 to TRDJ3, with a possible D match to TRDD3 (6 bases). Germline lookup yields CDR1 GEAIGNYY and CDR2 EKD. The germline V and J ends were trimmed by 0 bases and 2 bases, with 7 bases remaining between them. The CDR3 has 16 amino acids.

This clone was counted only a few times. The TCRdb protein comes from a much larger clone and disagrees with this DNA's translation at residue 13, likely due to a read error; the protein given here is derived from the DNA. J is TRDJ2 and V is TRAV29/DV5, with 13 bases that match TRDD3. Germline V gives CDR1 NSMFDY, CDR2 ISSIKDK. The CDR3 has 16 amino acids. The CDR3 loop reads CAASFTGGYETARLFF. The CDR3 DNA sequence: TGTGCAGCAAGCTTTACTGGGGGATACGAAACAGCACGACTCTTCTTT.

About this clone: The protein recorded in TCRdb matches a much larger clone and deviates from this DNA's translation at residue 10, suggesting a read error; the protein here is obtained by translating the DNA. This rearrangement joins TRDV2 to TRDJ1; TRDD3 aligns across 10 bases. The length of the CDR3 is 13 residues. Per germline, CDR1 GEAIGNYY and CDR2 EKD. The CDR3 DNA reads as TGTGCCTGTGACACCGGGGGATACGATAGACTCATCTTT. This codes for CACDTGGYDRLIF.

This clone ranks as medium-sized (0.01 to 0.1%). Just one base apart from a much larger clone, this may be a read error. At the DNA level, this CDR3 is encoded by other sequences in the same sample as well. The chain has TRDV2 and TRDJ2; 12 nucleotides agree with TRDD3. This CDR3 contains 16 residues. Germline CDR1 and CDR2: GEAIGNYY and EKD. CDR3 loop: CACDVLGDTLTAQLFF. CDR3 nucleotide sequence: TGTGCCTGTGACGTACTGGGGGATACTTTGACAGCCCAACTCTTCTTT.

This clone has just a few counts. TCRdb's listed protein matches a much larger clone and diverges from this DNA's translation at residue 5, likely through a read error; the protein shown comes from the DNA. CDR3 protein: CACDGIGGYPSSWDTRQMFF. The CDR3 coding sequence is TGTGCCTGTGACGGAATTGGGGGATACCCCAGCTCCTGGGACACCCGACAGATGTTTTTC. This chain joins TRDV2 and TRDJ3; 10 positions match TRDD3. The CDR3 has 20 residues. After removal of 3 bases from V and 0 bases from J, the junction contained 10 bases not matched to a gene. Per germline, CDR1 GEAIGNYY and CDR2 EKD.

By its share, this clone is medium-sized. A read error may account for a junction end that differs from germline. The rearrangement links TRDV2 to TRDJ1; D unclear. CDR3 length: 19 residues. CDR1 is GEAIGNYY and CDR2 is EKD in the germline V gene. The CDR3: CACDTVRSRVTPETDNLIF. CDR3 sequence (DNA): TGTGCCTGTGACACCGTTCGGTCCAGGGTGACCCCCGAGACCGATAACCTCATCTTT.

This clone showed up many times. The chain couples TRDV1 to TRDJ3; tentatively, D is TRDD3 (5 bases). Per the germline V gene, CDR1 is TSWWSYY and CDR2 is QGS. The CDR3 is 18 amino acids. The V gene lost 0 bases and the J gene lost 0 bases, with 9 bases spanning the gap. CDR3 in amino acids: CALGELGGLSWDTRQMFF. The CDR3 DNA sequence: TGTGCTCTTGGGGAACTGGGGGGTCTCTCCTGGGACACCCGACAGATGTTTTTC.

This clone is classed as medium-sized. A far larger clone is one base from this, pointing to a likely read error. Other nucleotide sequences from this sample produce the same CDR3. The CDR3 loop is CACDTGGYWDTRQMFF. The CDR3 DNA is TGCGCCTGTGACACCGGGGGATACTGGGACACCCGACAGATGTTTTTC. The J gene is TRDJ3, the V gene TRDV2; TRDD3 matches 8 bases. In germline, CDR1 is GEAIGNYY, CDR2 EKD. This CDR3 region has 16 residues.

Turning to this clone: This likely came from a read error, as a far larger clone is one base away. V usage is TRDV2 and J usage is TRDJ3; the match to TRDD3 covers 8 bases. The CDR3 spans 18 residues. The ends lost 3 bases at V and 0 bases at J; junction bases unmatched: 6. The germline CDR1 and CDR2 sequences are GEAIGNYY and EKD. The CDR3 nucleotides read TGTGCCTGTGACGCTGTAGGGGATACCTCCTGGGACACCCGACAGATGTTTTTC. Translation: CACDAVGDTSWDTRQMFF.